The clone carrying this T cell receptor beta chain has more than one count but fewer than ten. One entry per CDR3 protein results from TCRdb running MiXCR on the RACE reads. The sample lists roughly 150,000 distinct CDR3 sequences, 25% to 35% seen once, with approximately 2.1% in the top ten. The data belong to a study of human T cells and chemical hapten exposure. The CDR3 consists of 12 residues. V lost 4 bases to trimming and J lost 10 bases, with 13 bases between them. Germline V gene sequence: CDR1 SGDLS, CDR2 YYNGEE. Time point denoted: patch test 3, about 24 weeks after DPC sensitization. Treatment noted: therapeutic diphenylcyclopropenone sensitization with weekly scalp DPC.

The sample consisted of whole blood, taken in connection with sensitization to the hapten diphenylcyclopropenone (DPC). The chain carries TRBV9 and TRBJ2-3, with D uncertain. This sequence was found in a woman between 18 and 29 years old with alopecia areata. Some clones in this sample may be carry-over from other donors' samples. CDR3 in amino acids: CASSSSFTPQYF. CDR3 in DNA: TGTGCCAGCAGCTCCAGCTTCACACCGCAGTATTTT.